This TCR beta chain was sequenced in a study of blood T cell repertoires in COVID-19. At the level of the study: Collection of acute and convalescent COVID-19 samples took place in the United States, Italy and Spain. T cells, B-cell-depleted T cells, or PBMCs supplied cDNA or gDNA.

Some clones are missing from TCRdb's copy, which holds only in-frame ones; the method was immunoSEQ multiplex PCR. The table has about 220,000 clones, about 80% seen once; the top ten hold 4.8%. Those who participated ranged in age from roughly 18 to 100 years and resided in about two dozen US areas. A COVID-19 case had been met by exposed participants during the 2 weeks before study entry. The sequencing input was PBMCs or T cells enriched from blood (not recorded which). The sequence came from a woman between 50 and 59 years old who had been exposed to COVID-19.

DNA for the CDR3: TGTGCCAGCAGTCCCCAAGAGAGAAACATTCAGTACTTC. This translates into CASSPQERNIQYF. J is TRBJ2-4 and V is TRBV28; no clear D. The CDR3 consists of 13 residues. In germline, CDR1 is MDHEN, CDR2 SYDVKM. V was pared by 5 bases and J by 6 bases, with 11 bases between.